The 12 T cell receptor beta chains listed next were all sequenced from one sample in a study of cytomegalovirus exposure and HLA in healthy donors. The PCR made use of 60 Vbeta and 13 Jbeta primers. Here immunoSEQ multiplex PCR was the method, and the copy in TCRdb shows in-frame clones only, minus some. Among some 160,000 clones listed, 65% to 85% were seen once. What was sequenced was PBMCs. The receptors shown here come from a middle-aged woman in good health and CMV-seropositive.

The V call is TRBV7-3, the J call TRBJ2-3; weak D call: TRBD1 (5 bases). The V end was cut by 5 bases, the J end by 10 bases, with 13 bases between. The CDR3 length is 12 residues. Looked up from germline, CDR1 is SGHTA and CDR2 is FQGTGA. The CDR3 DNA reads as TGTGCCAGCAGCCACCAGGGTGAGGCGCAGTATTTT. This codes for CASSHQGEAQYF.

The genes are TRBV7-8 and TRBJ1-5; TRBD1 matches at 9 bases. V was clipped by 5 bases and J by 6 bases; unmatched bases: 11. The germline V gene encodes CDR1 SGHVS and CDR2 FQNEAQ. This CDR3 is built from 16 residues. The CDR3 sequence: CASSPDRVTGGQPQHF. The CDR3, as DNA: TGTGCCAGCAGCCCCGACCGGGTGACAGGGGGTCAGCCCCAGCATTTT.

The V and J genes are TRBV10-3 and TRBJ2-1; TRBD1 matches 8 bases. The V gene end was trimmed by 7 bases and the J gene end by 6 bases; junction bases not matched to a gene: 8. This CDR3 contains 14 residues. The germline CDR1 and CDR2 sequences are ENHRY and SYGVKD. The CDR3 region is CAITRDRTLNEQFF. The CDR3 DNA sequence: TGTGCCATCACAAGGGACAGGACCCTCAATGAGCAGTTCTTC.

This chain's CDR3 is CASGLGTGSQPQHF. As DNA, the CDR3 is TGTGCTAGTGGTTTGGGGACAGGGTCTCAGCCCCAGCATTTT. The genes are TRBV12-5 and TRBJ1-5; TRBD1 aligns across 8 bases. CDR1 and CDR2 (germline): LGHNT, FRNRAP. The V gene end was trimmed by 1 base and the J gene end by 6 bases; junction bases not matched to a gene: 2. The CDR3 sequence is 14 residues long.

The sample holds a few counts of this clone. This sequence joins TRBV15 and TRBJ2-3; 10 bases line up with TRBD2. The CDR3 is made up of 14 amino acids. The V gene end was trimmed by 7 bases and the J gene end by 1 base; junction bases not matched to a gene: 2. Germline CDR1 and CDR2: LNHNV and YYDKDF (reference sequence). The DNA of the CDR3 is TGTGCCACCAAGCGGGGGGGCGGCACAGATACGCAGTATTTT. Its translation is CATKRGGGTDTQYF.

For this clone: An end of the junction differs from the germline gene, which may be a read error. The DNA for the CDR3 is TGTTCCAGCAGCTCCGGGACTAGCGGGAATCACAATGAGCAGTTCTTC. It is translated as CSSSSGTSGNHNEQFF. The J gene is TRBJ2-1, the V gene TRBV7-9; 13 bases fit TRBD2. There are 16 residues in the CDR3. Germline CDR1 reads SEHNR; CDR2 reads FQNEAQ (reference sequence).

This clone was observed once. As DNA, the CDR3 is TGTGCCATCAGGGGGACAGGGTCTGACGAGCAGTACTTC. Its translation: CAIRGTGSDEQYF. V and J are TRBV10-3 and TRBJ2-7; 9 bases agree with TRBD1. Trimming cost V 6 bases and J 5 bases; bases outside gene matches: 5. CDR1 ENHRY and CDR2 SYGVKD come from the germline V gene. This CDR3 is 13 amino acids long.

This sequence joins TRBV13 and TRBJ2-1; 7 bases match TRBD2. Germline CDR1 is PRHDT and CDR2 is FYEKMQ (reference sequence). This CDR3 contains 17 residues. With V trimmed by 5 bases and J by 7 bases, 17 bases remained unmatched. CDR3 DNA: TGTGCCAGCAGCCAAAAAGTTTCGGGGGGATACTTAAATGAGCAGTTCTTC. Its translation: CASSQKVSGGYLNEQFF.

This chain joins TRBV7-6 and TRBJ1-1, with TRBD1 as a possible D gene (6 bases). The germline V gene has CDR1 SGHVS and CDR2 FNYEAQ. Trimming cost V 5 bases and J 1 base, with 14 bases left between them. CDR3 length equals 15 residues. The DNA for the CDR3 is TGTGCCAGCAGCCCCTATCCGACAGGGAACACTGAAGCTTTCTTT. It is translated as CASSPYPTGNTEAFF. Full variable domain (remainder filled in from reference TRBV7-6 and TRBJ1-1): GAGVSQSPRYKVTKRGQDVALRCDPISGHVSLYWYRQALGQGPEFLTYFNYEAQQDKSGLPNDRFSAERPEGSISTLTIQRTEQRDSAMYRCASSPYPTGNTEAFFGQGTRLTVV.

V usage is TRBV7-9 and J usage is TRBJ2-7; 9 bases are shared with TRBD1. The CDR3 totals 14 residues. V dropped 4 bases and J dropped 5; count of bases not matched to a gene: 6. Germline assignment: CDR1 SEHNR and CDR2 FQNEAQ (reference sequence). As DNA, the CDR3 is TGTGCCAGCAGCTGGGGGGACAGGGCGAACGAGCAGTACTTC. It is translated as CASSWGDRANEQYF.

This sequence joins TRBV10-1 and TRBJ2-7; D is unresolved. In germline, CDR1 is WNHNN, CDR2 SYGVQD (reference sequence). This CDR3 has 15 amino acids. Trimming cost V 3 bases and J 3 bases, with 15 bases left between them. The CDR3 reads CASSETGGAHYEQYF. In DNA form, the CDR3 reads TGCGCCAGCAGTGAAACCGGCGGAGCTCACTACGAGCAGTACTTC.

This clone was seen a handful of times. This chain uses TRBV9 with TRBJ2-7; tentatively, D is TRBD2 (5 bases). The CDR3 sequence is 15 residues long. Trimming removed 0 bases from V and 1 base from J, with 11 bases in between. Looked up from germline, CDR1 is SGDLS and CDR2 is YYNGEE. CDR3 sequence (DNA): TGTGCCAGCAGCGTAGCCGGGAATCCATCCTACGAGCAGTACTTC. Residues: CASSVAGNPSYEQYF.